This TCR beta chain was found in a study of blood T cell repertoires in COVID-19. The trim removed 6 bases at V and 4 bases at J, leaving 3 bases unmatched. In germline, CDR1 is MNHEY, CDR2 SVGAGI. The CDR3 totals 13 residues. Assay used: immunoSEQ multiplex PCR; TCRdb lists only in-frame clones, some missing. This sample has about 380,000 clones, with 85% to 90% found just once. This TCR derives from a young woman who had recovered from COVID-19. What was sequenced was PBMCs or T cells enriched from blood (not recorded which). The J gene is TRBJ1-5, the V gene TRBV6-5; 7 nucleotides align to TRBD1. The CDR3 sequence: CASSGQENQPQHF. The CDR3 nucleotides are TGTGCCAGCAGCGGACAGGAGAATCAGCCCCAGCATTTT.